These 21 T cell receptor beta chains originate from one sample sequenced in a study of Graves' ophthalmopathy and Graves' hyperthyroidism. The study amplified TCR beta CDR3 regions using RNA transcripts. HTBI-primed first-round RT-PCR preceded second-round multiplex PCR. TCRdb recomputed calls from the multiplex PCR reads with MiXCR, one row per CDR3 protein. The data show about 590,000 distinct CDR3 sequences, 35% to 45% seen once. Sequencing was carried out using peripheral blood or thyroid tissue (not recorded which). The receptors stem from an adult man with Graves' hyperthyroidism.

This clonotype was detected many times. The chain recombines TRBV5-8 with TRBJ2-6, with D hard to call. CDR3 length: 18 residues. The V gene lost 0 bases and the J gene lost 0 bases, with 13 bases spanning the gap. Per germline, CDR1 SGHTS and CDR2 YDEGEE. The CDR3 DNA sequence: TGTGCCAGCAGCTTGGCCGGTTTCAGCCGCTCTGGGGCCAACGTCCTGACTTTC. This gives the protein CASSLAGFSRSGANVLTF.

This clonotype was found many times. The chain is built from TRBV9 and TRBJ1-5; a weak D match, TRBD1 (6 bases). Between the trimmed V and J ends, which lost 0 bases and 1 base, there was a span of 8 bases. CDR3 size: 15 residues. CDR1 SGDLS and CDR2 YYNGEE come from the germline V gene. The CDR3 spells CASSVAGQSNQPQHF. In nucleotides, the CDR3 is TGTGCCAGCAGCGTAGCTGGACAGAGCAATCAGCCCCAGCATTTT.

In its sample, this clonotype was seen a few times. This sequence joins TRBV7-9 and TRBJ2-7; TRBD2 matches at 7 bases. With 6 bases clipped from V and 1 base from J, the junction kept 9 bases outside the gene matches. The germline CDR1 and CDR2 sequences are SEHNR and FQNEAQ (reference sequence). The CDR3 is made up of 15 amino acids. CDR3 DNA sequence: TGTGCCAGCAGTCTACGGGCCGGGGGGTCCTACGAGCAGTACTTC. Translation: CASSLRAGGSYEQYF.

This clonotype was seen ten or more times. The chain joins TRBV6-5 to TRBJ2-2, with TRBD2 matching 8 bases. Trimming cost V 4 bases and J 5 bases; bases outside gene matches: 6. CDR1 and CDR2 (germline): MNHEY, SVGAGI. There are 15 residues in the CDR3. The DNA of the CDR3 is TGTGCCAGCAGTTTCCCTAGCGGGCCTACCGGGGAGCTGTTTTTT. Residues: CASSFPSGPTGELFF.

This clonotype was observed many times. The rearrangement joins TRBV7-9 to TRBJ2-2; D is uncertain. The CDR3 totals 13 residues. Germline CDR1 reads SEHNR; CDR2 reads FQNEAQ (reference sequence). Trimming removed 4 bases from V and 7 bases from J, with 10 bases in between. The CDR3 sequence: CASSSRTIGELFF. CDR3 nucleotide sequence: TGTGCCAGCAGCTCCCGGACGATCGGGGAGCTGTTTTTT.

The J gene is TRBJ2-7, the V gene TRBV7-9; TRBD1 matches 10 bases. The CDR3 runs to 15 residues. CDR1 SEHNR and CDR2 FQNEAQ come from the germline V gene (reference sequence). The V and J ends lost 5 bases and 3 bases, in that order; junction bases with no gene match: 7. CDR3 DNA sequence: TGTGCCAGCAGCGACCCGGACAGGGGGGACTACGAGCAGTACTTC. This encodes CASSDPDRGDYEQYF.

This clonotype has more than one count but fewer than ten. The V gene is TRBV2, the J gene TRBJ2-2; D remains unclear. Germline CDR1 and CDR2: SNHLY and FYNNEI. Trimming shortened V by 6 bases and J by 6 bases, and 23 bases separated the two germline ends. The CDR3 length is 17 residues. The CDR3 loop reads CASSHPGSSGGSGELFF. The CDR3 DNA reads as TGTGCCAGCAGCCATCCCGGGTCTTCCGGTGGCTCCGGGGAGCTGTTTTTT.

This clonotype was found many times. CDR3 nucleotides: TGTGCCAGCAGGAAGACAGGGGTTGGTCGCACTGAAGCTTTCTTT. Protein sequence: CASRKTGVGRTEAFF. The chain recombines TRBV2 with TRBJ1-1; 8 nucleotides agree with TRBD1. Germline V gene data show CDR1 as SNHLY and CDR2 as FYNNEI. V lost 6 bases, J lost 4 bases, and 10 bases stayed unmatched. CDR3 length equals 15 residues. The variable domain in full, with the rest retrieved from reference TRBV2 and TRBJ1-1, is EPEVTQTPSHQVTQMGQEVILRCVPISNHLYFYWYRQILGQKVEFLVSFYNNEISEKSEIFDDQFSVERPDGSNFTLKIRSTKLEDSAMYFCASRKTGVGRTEAFFGQGTRLTVV.

Concerning this clonotype itself: A much larger clone differs from this one at a single base, so this may be a read error. Here the CDR3 omits its conserved ending phenylalanine or tryptophan, so a read error is the likely source. V is TRBV10-3 and J is TRBJ2-5, with 10 bases fitting TRBD2. Trimming at V came to 10 bases and at J to 4 bases, leaving 9 bases not matched to a gene. Germline-derived CDR1 and CDR2 are ENHRY and SYGVKD. CDR3 length: 14 amino acids. The chain's CDR3 is CASREREGPETQYS. The CDR3 region has the DNA TGTGCCAGCAGGGAGCGGGAGGGCCCAGAGACCCAGTACTCC.

This clonotype was observed many times. This chain links TRBV5-1 with TRBJ2-6; TRBD1 matches at 8 bases. The V gene's germline CDR1 is SGHRS and CDR2 YFSETQ. The CDR3 covers 17 residues. With 2 bases clipped from V and 0 bases from J, the junction kept 4 bases outside the gene matches. The CDR3 here is CASSLDRGGSGANVLTF. In DNA form, the CDR3 reads TGCGCCAGCAGCTTAGACAGGGGAGGCTCTGGGGCCAACGTCCTGACTTTC.

Regarding this clonotype: This sequence may be a read error, since a much larger clone differs from it by one base. CDR3 protein: CVSSLCTGTSGRLGPYEQYF. The DNA of the CDR3 is TGTGTCAGCAGCTTATGCACCGGGACTAGCGGGAGGCTCGGTCCGTACGAGCAGTACTTC. The genes are TRBV7-2 and TRBJ2-7; 15 nucleotides align to TRBD2. This CDR3 is 20 amino acids long. Germline V gene data show CDR1 as SGHTA and CDR2 as FQGNSA. Full variable domain (rest looked up from reference TRBV7-2 and TRBJ2-7): GAGVSQSPSNKVTEKGKDVELRCDPISGHTALYWYRQSLGQGLEFLIYFQGNSAPDKSGLPSDRFSAERTGGSVSTLTIQRTQQEDSAVYLCVSSLCTGTSGRLGPYEQYFGPGTRLTVT.

On this clonotype: The junction departs from the called germline gene at one end, perhaps through a read error. The chain joins TRBV20-1 to TRBJ2-2; D might be TRBD1 (6 bases). CDR3 length: 15 residues. Germline loops: CDR1 DFQATT, CDR2 SNEGSKA (reference sequence). CDR3 nucleotide sequence: TGCAGTGCTAGACTGTCGTCCAGGGACACCGAGGAGCTGTTTTTT. It translates to CSARLSSRDTEELFF.

This clonotype was picked up many times. V and J are TRBV3-1 and TRBJ2-7; 8 positions agree with TRBD1. The germline V gene encodes CDR1 LGHDT and CDR2 YNNKEL (reference sequence). The length of the CDR3 is 16 residues. V was clipped by 3 bases and J by 5 bases; unmatched bases: 12. The CDR3 is CASSQNRGQGLHEQYF. The CDR3 DNA reads as TGTGCCAGCAGCCAGAATCGCGGACAGGGTCTACACGAGCAGTACTTC.

This clonotype was detected many times. The V and J genes are TRBV7-9 and TRBJ2-2, with a tentative D call TRBD1 (5 bases). Per germline, CDR1 SEHNR and CDR2 FQNEAQ (reference sequence). CDR3 length: 15 residues. The V end lost 3 bases, the J end lost 1 base, and 9 bases lay between the germline ends. The chain's CDR3 is CASSLTQGNTGELFF. The CDR3 bases are TGTGCCAGCAGCTTGACCCAGGGGAACACCGGGGAGCTGTTTTTT. The full variable domain, its missing parts supplied by reference TRBV7-9 and TRBJ2-2, is DTGVSQNPRHKITKRGQNVTFRCDPISEHNRLYWYRQTLGQGPEFLTYFQNEAQLEKSRLLSDRFSAERPKGSFSTLEIQRTEQGDSAMYLCASSLTQGNTGELFFGEGSRLTVL.

The chain combines TRBV2 with TRBJ2-1, with no clear D. V was trimmed by 7 bases and J by 6 bases, leaving 4 bases between them. Looked up from germline, CDR1 is SNHLY and CDR2 is FYNNEI. CDR3 length: 10 residues. CDR3 nucleotide sequence: TGTGCCAGCACTAGCAATGAGCAGTTCTTC. Translation: CASTSNEQFF.

The chain carries TRBV25-1 and TRBJ2-3, with no clear D. V was trimmed by 6 bases and J by 2 bases, leaving 9 bases between them. Germline CDR1 is MGHDK and CDR2 is SYGVNS. This CDR3 has 13 residues. CDR3 in DNA: TGTGCCAGCAGGGACCCCTACACAGATACGCAGTATTTT. Translated: CASRDPYTDTQYF.

This clonotype was found a few times. V usage is TRBV19 and J usage is TRBJ1-1; D remains unclear. Germline-derived CDR1 and CDR2 are LNHDA and SQIVND (reference sequence). Trimming took 3 bases from V and 3 from J, leaving 14 bases between them. The CDR3 is 15 amino acids. The CDR3 DNA sequence: TGTGCCAGTAGTATTATTACTTTATCGGACACTGAAGCTTTCTTT. Protein: CASSIITLSDTEAFF.

This clonotype has just one count. With a much larger clone just one base away, this may be a read error. The chain uses TRBV5-1 and TRBJ2-7, with 9 bases that match TRBD1. Germline V gives CDR1 SGHRS, CDR2 YFSETQ. The CDR3 runs 15 residues. The CDR3 loop is CASSLGQGELGELYF. For the CDR3, the DNA is TGCGCCAGCAGCTTGGGACAGGGGGAGCTTGGCGAGCTGTACTTC.

V gene TRBV2 combines with J gene TRBJ2-2; 7 bases align to TRBD2. Germline trimming cut 2 bases from V and 7 bases from J; bases unmatched to any gene: 1. Germline values: CDR1 SNHLY, CDR2 FYNNEI. The CDR3 sequence is 13 residues long. The DNA of the CDR3 is TGTGCCAGCAGTGAATCGGGAGGCGGGGAGCTGTTTTTT. Amino acid sequence: CASSESGGGELFF.

The chain combines TRBV12-5 with TRBJ2-7; perhaps TRBD1 as D (5 bases). V lost 7 bases to trimming and J lost 1 base, with 17 bases between them. The CDR3 extends over 15 amino acids. Germline lookup yields CDR1 LGHNT and CDR2 FRNRAP. The CDR3, as DNA: TGTGCTAGTGCCCCCCTTCTGACAGAATCCTACGAGCAGTACTTC. It specifies CASAPLLTESYEQYF.

This clonotype has only a few counts. V and J are TRBV28 and TRBJ1-5, with D possibly being TRBD1 (6 bases). This CDR3 region has 14 residues. The germline CDR1 and CDR2 sequences are MDHEN and SYDVKM. Trimming took 6 bases from V and 4 from J, leaving 13 bases between them. Written as DNA, the CDR3 is TGTGCCAGCAGACGGGGGCATGGTAATCAGCCCCAGCATTTT. Protein product: CASRRGHGNQPQHF.